The TCR beta chain described here comes from a study of cytomegalovirus exposure and HLA in healthy donors. All donors participated as healthy donors of bone marrow. PCR used 60 Vbeta primers and 13 Jbeta primers. Sequencing used immunoSEQ multiplex PCR; TCRdb keeps in-frame clones, though not all of them. This table holds about 160,000 clones. The clonotype comes from a man under 40 in good health and CMV-seronegative. The sequenced material came from PBMCs.

This CDR3 is CATRPGGGTYNSPLHF. The CDR3 DNA reads TGTGCCACCAGACCAGGGGGTGGTACCTATAATTCACCCCTCCACTTT. The chain joins TRBV15 to TRBJ1-6, with TRBD1 matching over 7 bases. Germline V CDR1 and CDR2: LNHNV, YYDKDF (reference sequence). J lost 2 bases, V lost 6 bases, and 7 bases had no gene match. The CDR3 has 16 residues.